These 16 T cell receptor beta chains came from one sample sequenced in a study of blood T cell repertoires in COVID-19. Clones were sequenced by immunoSEQ multiplex PCR, and TCRdb holds only the in-frame ones, with some missing. The sample consists of tens of thousands of clones, 88% of them appearing once. What was sequenced was peripheral blood. The receptors were gathered from a human donor in a cohort sampled during active COVID-19.

The chain has TRBV7-6 and TRBJ1-4; no firm D call. Germline CDR1 reads SGHVS; CDR2 reads FNYEAQ. The V gene lost 11 bases and the J gene lost 8 bases, with 18 bases spanning the gap. This CDR3 comprises 13 residues. The CDR3 coding sequence is TGTGCCCCAGCGGAGGGATCGAAGGAAAAACTGTTTTTT. It is translated as CAPAEGSKEKLFF.

The V and J genes are TRBV10-2 and TRBJ2-7, with D unclear. Germline V CDR1 and CDR2: WSHSY, SAAADI. The CDR3 is 14 residues long. Trimming removed 7 bases from V and 2 bases from J, with 15 bases in between. This CDR3 is CASTRVGNPYEQYF. Here the CDR3 DNA reads TGCGCCAGCACCCGGGTTGGCAACCCCTACGAGCAGTACTTC.

This clone is a singleton in its sample. The CDR3 reads CASSLGQGGYYEQYF. CDR3 nucleotides: TGTGCCAGCAGCCTCGGACAGGGGGGGTACTACGAGCAGTACTTC. The chain joins TRBV6-2 or TRBV6-3 to TRBJ2-7; TRBD1 aligns across 10 bases. V lost 6 bases, J lost 3 bases, and 8 bases stayed unmatched. Germline V gene lookup returns CDR1 MNHEY and CDR2 SVGEGT. This CDR3 is built from 15 residues.

In its sample, this clone was seen once. The chain employs TRBV5-1 and TRBJ1-1; D unclear. There are 14 residues in the CDR3. The germline V gene encodes CDR1 SGHRS and CDR2 YFSETQ. Trimming removed 2 bases from V and 0 bases from J, with 8 bases in between. CDR3 region: CASSFGSMNTEAFF. The DNA of the CDR3 is TGCGCCAGCAGCTTCGGGAGCATGAACACTGAAGCTTTCTTT.

In nucleotides, the CDR3 is TGTGCCAGCAGTCAAACCCGGGACAGGGGCTATGGCTACACCTTC. Its translation is CASSQTRDRGYGYTF. This chain connects TRBV6-6 to TRBJ1-2, with 10 bases fitting TRBD1. CDR3 size: 15 residues. The trim removed 5 bases at V and 4 bases at J, leaving 7 bases unmatched. Looked up from germline, CDR1 is MNHNY and CDR2 is SVGAGI (reference sequence).

The chain joins TRBV10-2 to TRBJ2-1; 8 bases match TRBD2. Trimming at V came to 6 bases and at J to 4 bases, leaving 5 bases not matched to a gene. The CDR3 is 14 amino acids. The germline CDR1 and CDR2 sequences are WSHSY and SAAADI. The CDR3 loop reads CASRLAETYNEQFF. DNA of the CDR3: TGCGCCAGCAGACTAGCGGAGACGTACAATGAGCAGTTCTTC.

The CDR3 region is CASSVGAGGSYTGELFF. DNA of the CDR3: TGTGCCAGCAGTGTCGGGGCAGGGGGCTCGTACACCGGGGAGCTGTTTTTT. V is TRBV2 and J is TRBJ2-2; 8 bases agree with TRBD1. CDR3 length equals 17 residues. The trim removed 4 bases at V and 3 bases at J, leaving 10 bases unmatched. Germline loops: CDR1 SNHLY, CDR2 FYNNEI.

The genes are TRBV12-3 or TRBV12-4 and TRBJ2-2, with a possible D match to TRBD1 (6 bases). Trimming cost V 4 bases and J 6 bases, with 9 bases left between them. The CDR3 totals 13 residues. The CDR3 nucleotides read TGTGCCAGCAGTTCAGGGGTATCCGGGGAGCTGTTTTTT. Its protein product is CASSSGVSGELFF.

The chain is built from TRBV6-6 and TRBJ1-4; a weak D match, TRBD1 (5 bases). With 7 bases removed from V and 7 bases from J, the gap between germline ends came to 10 bases. Germline V gives CDR1 MNHNY, CDR2 SVGAGI (reference sequence). This CDR3 spans 12 amino acids. This CDR3 is CASTRDSEKLFF. The CDR3 DNA is TGTGCCAGCACCCGGGACTCTGAAAAACTGTTTTTT.

The rearrangement links TRBV28 to TRBJ2-2, with D maybe TRBD1 (5 bases). The CDR3 spans 14 residues. V lost 6 bases and J lost 5, with 13 bases in between. Germline V gene sequence: CDR1 MDHEN, CDR2 SYDVKM. The CDR3 coding sequence is TGTGCCAGCAGGGATCAGGGCAGAACCGGGGAGCTGTTTTTT. It encodes CASRDQGRTGELFF.

This chain uses TRBV5-5 with TRBJ2-1, with D possibly being TRBD1 (6 bases). CDR3 length equals 15 residues. Per the germline V gene, CDR1 is SGHKS and CDR2 is YYEKEE (reference sequence). V lost 2 bases and J lost 7, with 16 bases in between. The CDR3 DNA follows: TGTGCCAGCAGCTTTGACAGGAATCGTTTGAATGAGCAGTTCTTC. This translates into CASSFDRNRLNEQFF.

This clone came up once. J is TRBJ2-3 and V is TRBV5-1; D gene uncertain. CDR3 length: 14 residues. CDR1 SGHRS and CDR2 YFSETQ come from the germline V gene. The V and J ends lost 0 bases and 4 bases respectively, with 9 bases between them. The CDR3 reads CASSLVPLADTQYF. The CDR3 coding sequence is TGCGCCAGCAGCTTGGTTCCTCTAGCAGATACGCAGTATTTT.

V gene TRBV28 combines with J gene TRBJ1-5, with D unresolved. Germline CDR1 MDHEN, CDR2 SYDVKM. The CDR3 has 14 amino acids. Trimming cost V 1 base and J 4 bases, with 8 bases left between them. In DNA form, the CDR3 reads TGTGCCAGCAGTTTATCGGGGTTTAATCAGCCCCAGCATTTT. Amino acid sequence: CASSLSGFNQPQHF.

The chain links TRBV10-2 to TRBJ2-2; 7 bases fit TRBD2. There are 15 residues in the CDR3. CDR1 is WSHSY and CDR2 is SAAADI in the germline V gene. V was clipped by 6 bases and J by 0 bases; unmatched bases: 4. The CDR3 coding sequence is TGCGCCAGCAGCAAAACTAGCGCGAACACCGGGGAGCTGTTTTTT. Translating it yields CASSKTSANTGELFF.

CDR3 DNA sequence: TGCGCCAGCAGCCCCTCCGGGACAGGGAACCTCGGGGAGCTGTTTTTT. Translated, it gives CASSPSGTGNLGELFF. The chain combines TRBV5-1 with TRBJ2-2; 9 bases match TRBD1. This CDR3 comprises 16 residues. Germline CDR1 is SGHRS and CDR2 is YFSETQ. With V trimmed by 4 bases and J by 7 bases, 11 bases remained unmatched.

The V call is TRBV5-4, the J call TRBJ2-5; D might be TRBD2 (6 bases). The CDR3 has 16 residues. The V and J ends lost 4 bases and 7 bases respectively, with 23 bases between them. The germline CDR1 and CDR2 sequences are SGHNT and YYREEE (reference sequence). The CDR3 DNA is TGTGCCAGCAGCCCAGGAGGTCTAGCGTCAGGTGGGACCCAGTACTTC. Translation: CASSPGGLASGGTQYF.